A single sample is the source of the 19 T cell receptor beta chains below, sequenced in a study of regulatory and conventional T cells in RAG deficiency. Sequencing used immunoSEQ multiplex PCR; TCRdb keeps in-frame clones, though not all of them. Counted here are about 46,000 clones, about 87% occurring once; the ten biggest clones make up roughly 0.51%. Genomic DNA came from blood conventional CD4+ T cells gated CD25-low CD127-high. The same data also went into a second study, on regulatory T cells. That report adds: The primer mix had 52 TRBV and 13 TRBJ primers.

The sample consisted of CD4+ effector T cells sorted from blood. Source of these receptors: a human donor in good health.

This clone was observed a few times. J is TRBJ1-2 and V is TRBV6-4; D not certain. V gave up 2 bases and J gave up 3 bases, with 4 bases separating them. CDR3 length: 12 residues. Germline V gene sequence: CDR1 MRHNA, CDR2 SNTAGT. DNA for the CDR3: TGTGCCAGCAGTGACCCTGACTATGGCTACACCTTC. Residues: CASSDPDYGYTF.

This chain joins TRBV2 and TRBJ2-5, with 8 bases identical to TRBD1. This CDR3 is 16 amino acids long. Germline V CDR1 and CDR2: SNHLY, FYNNEI. Trimming removed 4 bases from V and 5 bases from J; junction bases left unmatched: 12. CDR3 bases: TGTGCCAGCAGTGTTTTAAGGACAGGGAATCGTGAGACCCAGTACTTC. It codes for CASSVLRTGNRETQYF. The whole variable domain, filled in from reference TRBV2 and TRBJ2-5, reads EPEVTQTPSHQVTQMGQEVILRCVPISNHLYFYWYRQILGQKVEFLVSFYNNEISEKSEIFDDQFSVERPDGSNFTLKIRSTKLEDSAMYFCASSVLRTGNRETQYFGPGTRLLVL.

This clone showed up just a few times. The chain links TRBV7-2 to TRBJ1-2; D ambiguous. This CDR3 has 13 amino acids. Germline lookup yields CDR1 SGHTA and CDR2 FQGNSA. The V end was cut by 2 bases, the J end by 2 bases, with 6 bases between. This chain's CDR3 is CASSLNNNYGYTF. The CDR3 DNA reads as TGTGCCAGCAGCTTAAACAACAACTATGGCTACACCTTC.

This chain links TRBV5-4 with TRBJ2-5; a weak D match, TRBD1 (5 bases). The DNA end is a closer match to TRBJ2-7, so the J assignment may be wrong. This CDR3 is built from 13 residues. The germline V gene has CDR1 SGHNT and CDR2 YYREEE (reference sequence). The CDR3 sequence: CASSPQGAYEQYF. The CDR3 nucleotides are TGTGCCAGCAGCCCGCAGGGTGCCTACGAGCAGTACTTC.

A single count supports this clone. The chain is built from TRBV18 and TRBJ2-3; D gene uncertain. The length of the CDR3 is 13 residues. The germline gives CDR1 KGHSH, CDR2 LQKENI. With 2 bases removed from V and 3 bases from J, the gap between germline ends came to 6 bases. The CDR3 region has the DNA TGTGCCAGCTCACCAAGGGCTACAGATACGCAGTATTTT. Its protein is CASSPRATDTQYF.

The rearrangement links TRBV15 to TRBJ2-5; D ambiguous. CDR1 is LNHNV, CDR2 YYDKDF, per germline (reference sequence). This CDR3 is 14 amino acids long. V lost 8 bases, J lost 0 bases, and 13 bases lay in between. CDR3 region: CATLTDGYQETQYF. Here the CDR3 DNA reads TGTGCCACCCTAACGGACGGTTACCAAGAGACCCAGTACTTC.

V usage is TRBV29-1 and J usage is TRBJ1-2; D remains unclear. The V end was cut by 4 bases, the J end by 6 bases, with 6 bases between. The germline CDR1 and CDR2 sequences are SQVTM and ANQGSEA. This CDR3 contains 10 residues. This CDR3 reads CSVGVDGYTF. The CDR3 DNA follows: TGCAGCGTTGGGGTGGATGGCTACACCTTC.

The chain employs TRBV28 and TRBJ1-4, with D possibly matching TRBD1 (6 bases). Trimming left V 3 bases short and J 7 bases short, with 18 bases between. Germline assignment: CDR1 MDHEN and CDR2 SYDVKM. The CDR3 is 16 residues long. CDR3 DNA sequence: TGTGCCAGCAGTTTCGGTGGTAGAGGGGGTCGTGAAAAACTGTTTTTT. Amino acid sequence: CASSFGGRGGREKLFF. The whole variable domain, filled in from reference TRBV28 and TRBJ1-4, reads DVKVTQSSRYLVKRTGEKVFLECVQDMDHENMFWYRQDPGLGLRLIYFSYDVKMKEKGDIPEGYSVSREKKERFSLILESASTNQTSMYLCASSFGGRGGREKLFFGSGTQLSVL.

V is TRBV5-1 and J is TRBJ1-1, with a tentative D call TRBD1 (6 bases). This CDR3 spans 15 amino acids. Germline lookup yields CDR1 SGHRS and CDR2 YFSETQ. Trimming removed 1 base at V and 0 bases at J, with 10 bases between. The CDR3: CASSLTAGVNTEAFF. As DNA, the CDR3 is TGCGCCAGCAGCTTGACGGCAGGGGTGAACACTGAAGCTTTCTTT.

J is TRBJ2-1 and V is TRBV7-3, with D tentatively TRBD2 (5 bases). The CDR3 runs to 12 residues. Germline V gives CDR1 SGHTA, CDR2 FQGTGA. V was pared by 5 bases and J by 10 bases, with 12 bases between. The CDR3 region has the DNA TGTGCCAGCAGCCGCTATCGAGGGGAGCAGTTCTTC. Translated: CASSRYRGEQFF. Looking up the rest from reference TRBV7-3 and TRBJ2-1 gives the full variable domain: GAGVSQTPSNKVTEKGKYVELRCDPISGHTALYWYRQSLGQGPEFLIYFQGTGAADDSGLPNDRFFAVRPEGSVSTLKIQRTERGDSAVYLCASSRYRGEQFFGPGTRLTVL.

The chain is built from TRBV19 and TRBJ2-1; 10 bases match TRBD2. Trimming removed 5 bases from V and 8 bases from J; junction bases left unmatched: 9. Germline V gene sequence: CDR1 LNHDA, CDR2 SQIVND (reference sequence). CDR3 length: 15 amino acids. This CDR3 is CASSLSSGSIDEQFF. CDR3 coding DNA: TGTGCCAGTAGTCTTTCTAGCGGGAGCATAGATGAGCAGTTCTTC.

The rearrangement uses TRBV2 and TRBJ2-1; TRBD2 might be the D (5 bases). In germline, CDR1 is SNHLY, CDR2 FYNNEI. V was cut by 7 bases and J by 0 bases, with 7 bases left in between. CDR3 length: 13 amino acids. The CDR3 DNA sequence: TGTGCCAGCAATCTAGCCTCCTACAATGAGCAGTTCTTC. It is translated as CASNLASYNEQFF.

V and J are TRBV7-6 and TRBJ1-1, with D perhaps TRBD1 (5 bases). CDR3 length equals 13 residues. Trimming shortened V by 3 bases and J by 10 bases, and 15 bases separated the two germline ends. In germline, CDR1 is SGHVS, CDR2 FNYEAQ. CDR3 sequence: CASSLPGRGGAFF. The CDR3 DNA follows: TGTGCCAGCAGCTTGCCAGGGCGGGGGGGAGCTTTCTTT.

This sequence joins TRBV11-3 and TRBJ2-2, with a possible D match to TRBD2 (7 bases). The CDR3 contains 18 residues. Between the trimmed V and J ends, which lost 3 bases and 8 bases, there was a span of 25 bases. Germline values: CDR1 SGHNT, CDR2 YENEEA. CDR3 coding DNA: TGTGCCAGCAGCTTTCGTCTTTCCGGACTAGGGGGGTCTGGGGAGCTGTTTTTT. This codes for CASSFRLSGLGGSGELFF. Combining the CDR3 with reference TRBV11-3 and TRBJ2-2 gives the whole variable domain EAGVVQSPRYKIIEKKQPVAFWCNPISGHNTLYWYLQNLGQGPELLIRYENEEAVDDSQLPKDRFSAERLKGVDSTLKIQPAELGDSAVYLCASSFRLSGLGGSGELFFGEGSRLTVL.

The J gene is TRBJ1-6, the V gene TRBV5-1; a weak D match, TRBD1 (6 bases). This CDR3 spans 16 amino acids. Trimming shortened V by 0 bases and J by 6 bases, and 13 bases separated the two germline ends. Per germline, CDR1 SGHRS and CDR2 YFSETQ. The CDR3 protein is CASSLAQQGRNSPLHF. CDR3 sequence (DNA): TGCGCCAGCAGCTTGGCCCAACAGGGCCGTAATTCACCCCTCCACTTT.

This clone was picked up one time. The chain combines TRBV10-3 with TRBJ2-3; 7 nucleotides match TRBD1. Trimming at V came to 6 bases and at J to 3 bases, leaving 9 bases not matched to a gene. The germline V gene encodes CDR1 ENHRY and CDR2 SYGVKD. There are 15 residues in the CDR3. CDR3 DNA: TGTGCCATCAGCCCGACAGGGAGTTTGACAGATACGCAGTATTTT. Residues: CAISPTGSLTDTQYF.

V is TRBV14 and J is TRBJ2-2, with D hard to call. The V gene lost 4 bases and the J gene lost 7 bases, with 7 bases spanning the gap. Per germline, CDR1 SGHDN and CDR2 FVKESK. This CDR3 spans 12 amino acids. The CDR3 coding sequence is TGTGCCAGCAGCCCGTTAGGCGGGGAGCTGTTTTTT. It yields the protein CASSPLGGELFF.

The chain has TRBV6-1 and TRBJ1-5; D perhaps matches TRBD1 (6 bases). Germline CDR1 is MNHNS and CDR2 is SASEGT. Trimming cost V 2 bases and J 2 bases, with 19 bases left between them. The CDR3 sequence is 18 residues long. CDR3 sequence: CASSEPQVGGWGNQPQHF. CDR3 sequence (DNA): TGTGCCAGCAGTGAACCACAGGTAGGGGGTTGGGGCAATCAGCCCCAGCATTTT.

Here the CDR3 DNA reads TGTGCCAGCAGCGTCGGGACTAGCGGGAGTCCCGGGGAGCTGTTTTTT. The encoded protein is CASSVGTSGSPGELFF. The chain uses TRBV9 and TRBJ2-2, with 14 bases aligning to TRBD2. V lost 2 bases to trimming and J lost 6 bases; unmatched junction nucleotides: 3. The CDR3 covers 16 residues. Germline V gene lookup returns CDR1 SGDLS and CDR2 YYNGEE.